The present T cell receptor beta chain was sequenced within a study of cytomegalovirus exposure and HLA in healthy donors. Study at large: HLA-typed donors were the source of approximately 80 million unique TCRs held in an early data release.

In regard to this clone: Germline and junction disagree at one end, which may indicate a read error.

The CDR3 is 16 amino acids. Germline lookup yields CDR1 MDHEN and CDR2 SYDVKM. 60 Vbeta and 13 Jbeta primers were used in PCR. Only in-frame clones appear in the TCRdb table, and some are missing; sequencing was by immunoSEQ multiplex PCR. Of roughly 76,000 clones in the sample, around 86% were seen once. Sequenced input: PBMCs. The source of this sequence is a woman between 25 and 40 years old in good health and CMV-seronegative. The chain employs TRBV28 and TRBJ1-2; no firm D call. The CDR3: CASSSQGISGDYGYTF. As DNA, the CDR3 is TGTGCCAGCAGTTCCCAAGGGATATCCGGAGACTACGGCTACACCTTC.